This entry features one T cell receptor (beta chain) sequence. Its antigen is not identified. This record belongs to a study of CD4 T cells in relation to SARS-CoV-2 and coronaviruses. On the study more broadly: ViraFEST: roughly 10-day antigen culture of PBMCs, then TCR beta CDR3 sequencing. Shared crossreactive spike epitopes were mapped to their HLA restriction.

Method: immunoSEQ multiplex PCR; TCRdb's copy keeps in-frame clones and lacks some. The profile shows about 29,000 clones, 76% of them singletons. The unexposed donors gave CD4+ T cells in 2011-2018, prior to COVID-19. After roughly ten days of culture, CD4+ T cells were isolated. Testing used SARS-CoV-2 S/N and four cold-coronavirus spikes on unexposed-donor CD4+ T cells, cells permitting. Half the medium was replaced with IL-2 medium on days 3 and 7. Material for sequencing was CD4+ T cells from PBMCs, cultured in vitro. The receptor comes from a human donor in good health.

CDR3 residues: CSASIRMDTEAFF. The CDR3 nucleotides read TGCAGTGCTAGTATTCGCATGGACACTGAAGCTTTCTTT. The rearrangement joins TRBV20-1 to TRBJ1-1, with no clear D. Looked up from germline, CDR1 is DFQATT and CDR2 is SNEGSKA (reference sequence). V lost 3 bases to trimming and J lost 3 bases, with 11 bases between them. The CDR3 is 13 amino acids.